These 22 T cell receptor beta chains were sequenced from one sample in a study of cytomegalovirus exposure and HLA in healthy donors. Assay: immunoSEQ multiplex PCR; the TCRdb copy retains only in-frame clones and omits some. The sample consists of some 120,000 clones, approximately 94% of them appearing once. The specimen sequenced was PBMCs. The receptors here all came from a man aged 18-30 years in good health and CMV-seronegative.

The CDR3 here is CASSVTGSGANVLTF. In DNA form, the CDR3 reads TGTGCCAGCAGCGTGACGGGCTCTGGGGCCAACGTCCTGACTTTC. V usage is TRBV11-1 and J usage is TRBJ2-6; D is undetermined. The germline V gene encodes CDR1 SGHAT and CDR2 FQDESV (reference sequence). This CDR3 has 15 residues. V shed 5 bases and J shed 0 bases, with 8 bases lying between them. Based on the CDR3 plus reference TRBV11-1 and TRBJ2-6, the full variable domain is EAEVAQSPRYKITEKSQAVAFWCDPISGHATLYWYRQILGQGPELLVQFQDESVVDDSQLPKDRFSAERLKGVDSTLKIQPAELGDSAMYLCASSVTGSGANVLTFGAGSRLTVL.

This clone was counted a single time. This chain uses TRBV7-9 with TRBJ2-5; D is possibly TRBD2 (6 bases). Per the germline V gene, CDR1 is SEHNR and CDR2 is FQNEAQ (reference sequence). V gave up 2 bases and J gave up 5 bases, with 15 bases separating them. The CDR3 runs 15 residues. CDR3 bases: TGTGCCAGCAGCTTATTCGGGGGAGAGGGGGAGACCCAGTACTTC. Amino acid sequence: CASSLFGGEGETQYF. Full variable domain (missing parts from reference TRBV7-9 and TRBJ2-5): DTGVSQNPRHKITKRGQNVTFRCDPISEHNRLYWYRQTLGQGPEFLTYFQNEAQLEKSRLLSDRFSAERPKGSFSTLEIQRTEQGDSAMYLCASSLFGGEGETQYFGPGTRLLVL.

This clone came up once. The chain links TRBV18 to TRBJ2-3, with D maybe TRBD1 (6 bases). The CDR3 loop spans 14 amino acids. Trimming stripped 2 bases from V and 6 bases from J, with 12 bases between. Germline lookup yields CDR1 KGHSH and CDR2 LQKENI. CDR3 loop: CASSPGGRADTQYF. CDR3 DNA: TGTGCCAGCTCACCAGGGGGCCGAGCTGATACGCAGTATTTT.

This clone was found once. The V call is TRBV6-5, the J call TRBJ1-2, with a tentative D call TRBD1 (5 bases). Trimming stripped 2 bases from V and 9 bases from J, with 16 bases between. This CDR3 has 14 amino acids. Germline loops: CDR1 MNHEY, CDR2 SVGAGI. The CDR3 DNA sequence: TGTGCCAGCAGTTACGTCCAGGGCCTTGCCAGCTACACCTTC. It specifies CASSYVQGLASYTF.

V gene TRBV5-1 combines with J gene TRBJ2-1; 8 positions agree with TRBD1. Trimming at V came to 4 bases and at J to 7 bases, leaving 10 bases not matched to a gene. Germline CDR1 and CDR2: SGHRS and YFSETQ. This CDR3 region has 15 residues. CDR3 loop: CASSPEPGGFNEQFF. CDR3 DNA: TGCGCCAGCAGCCCCGAGCCAGGGGGCTTTAATGAGCAGTTCTTC. The whole variable domain, filled in from reference TRBV5-1 and TRBJ2-1, reads KAGVTQTPRYLIKTRGQQVTLSCSPISGHRSVSWYQQTPGQGLQFLFEYFSETQRNKGNFPGRFSGRQFSNSRSEMNVSTLELGDSALYLCASSPEPGGFNEQFFGPGTRLTVL.

The chain couples TRBV5-4 to TRBJ2-5; D is perhaps TRBD2 (6 bases). Germline V gene lookup returns CDR1 SGHNT and CDR2 YYREEE (reference sequence). V was trimmed by 4 bases and J by 5 bases, leaving 21 bases between them. This CDR3 region has 16 residues. The CDR3 is CASSPGGDGARETQYF. In DNA, the CDR3 is TGTGCCAGCAGCCCCGGAGGGGACGGGGCTCGGGAGACCCAGTACTTC.

The genes are TRBV4-3 and TRBJ2-5; TRBD2 might be the D (6 bases). The CDR3 length is 16 residues. CDR1 is LGHNA, CDR2 YSLEER, per germline. With 0 bases removed from V and 4 bases from J, the gap between germline ends came to 15 bases. This CDR3 reads CASSQDMVGGAETQYF. CDR3 bases: TGCGCCAGCAGCCAAGATATGGTGGGGGGAGCAGAGACCCAGTACTTC.

This chain uses TRBV9 with TRBJ2-1, with D perhaps matching TRBD1 (5 bases). Germline CDR1 reads SGDLS; CDR2 reads YYNGEE. V was shortened by 0 bases and J by 8 bases, with 12 bases between the two germline ends. This CDR3 has 14 residues. The CDR3, as DNA: TGTGCCAGCAGCGTAGGGGGCATAGCCGATGAGCAGTTCTTC. This codes for CASSVGGIADEQFF.

V gene TRBV18 combines with J gene TRBJ1-2; TRBD1 matches at 7 bases. Germline V gene lookup returns CDR1 KGHSH and CDR2 LQKENI. This CDR3 region has 13 residues. V lost 3 bases, J lost 13 bases, and 11 bases stayed unmatched. CDR3 DNA: TGTGCCAGCTCACCGGGACAGAACAATATCTTCACCTTC. Amino acids: CASSPGQNNIFTF.

This clone came up once. The V and J genes are TRBV9 and TRBJ2-5, with 11 nucleotides matching TRBD2. V was clipped by 4 bases and J by 3 bases; unmatched bases: 11. CDR3 length equals 17 residues. Germline V lookup: CDR1 SGDLS, CDR2 YYNGEE. The CDR3 spells CASSSPQLAGVEETQYF. DNA of the CDR3: TGTGCCAGCAGCTCCCCCCAACTAGCGGGAGTGGAAGAGACCCAGTACTTC. The full variable domain, its missing parts supplied by reference TRBV9 and TRBJ2-5, is DSGVTQTPKHLITATGQRVTLRCSPRSGDLSVYWYQQSLDQGLQFLIQYYNGEERAKGNILERFSAQQFPDLHSELNLSSLELGDSALYFCASSSPQLAGVEETQYFGPGTRLLVL.

The rearrangement joins TRBV4-1 to TRBJ1-5; D perhaps matches TRBD1 (6 bases). V gave up 2 bases and J gave up 1 base, with 12 bases separating them. CDR3 size: 16 residues. Germline CDR1 MGHRA, CDR2 YSYEKL. This chain's CDR3 is CASSQFGQPSNQPQHF. Here the CDR3 DNA reads TGCGCCAGCAGCCAATTCGGACAGCCCAGCAATCAGCCCCAGCATTTT.

The table lists this clone with a count of one. An end of the junction does not agree with germline; a read error may underlie this. The chain links TRBV7-2 to TRBJ2-7; TRBD2 might be the D (6 bases). The CDR3 runs to 15 residues. The germline V gene has CDR1 SGHTA and CDR2 FQGNSA. For the CDR3, the DNA is TGTGCCAGCAGCGTAGCCGGGACTGTGGTTGAAAAGCAGTACTTC. This codes for CASSVAGTVVEKQYF.

This chain uses TRBV11-2 with TRBJ2-3; 11 bases are shared with TRBD2. This CDR3 spans 17 amino acids. Germline assignment: CDR1 SGHAT and CDR2 FQNNGV. The V gene end was trimmed by 4 bases and the J gene end by 3 bases; junction bases not matched to a gene: 9. CDR3 amino acids: CASSSSGTSGLTDTQYF. As DNA, the CDR3 is TGTGCCAGCAGCTCCTCCGGGACTAGCGGTCTTACAGATACGCAGTATTTT.

The genes are TRBV15 and TRBJ1-4; unclear D gene. Trimming took off 0 bases at V and 7 bases at J, with 12 bases between the two ends. CDR3 size: 15 residues. Germline V gene lookup returns CDR1 LNHNV and CDR2 YYDKDF (reference sequence). CDR3 amino acids: CATSRDRGLLEKLFF. DNA for the CDR3: TGTGCCACCAGCAGAGACCGGGGTCTGCTTGAAAAACTGTTTTTT.

This CDR3 is CASSIGLAGPSGELFF. The CDR3 DNA is TGTGCCAGTAGTATAGGACTAGCGGGCCCCTCCGGGGAGCTGTTTTTT. The gene calls are TRBV19 and TRBJ2-2; TRBD2 matches at 10 bases. CDR3 length equals 16 residues. CDR1 and CDR2 (germline): LNHDA, SQIVND (reference sequence). Trimming at V came to 1 base and at J to 6 bases, leaving 5 bases not matched to a gene.

The chain joins TRBV7-9 to TRBJ2-3; TRBD2 matches 8 bases. V was pared by 5 bases and J by 3 bases, with 10 bases of the junction left unmatched. CDR1 and CDR2 (germline): SEHNR, FQNEAQ (reference sequence). The CDR3 runs to 16 residues. The CDR3 loop reads CASSGGTSGDTDTQYF. The CDR3 DNA reads as TGTGCCAGCAGCGGGGGAACTAGCGGAGATACAGATACGCAGTATTTT.

V is TRBV11-1 and J is TRBJ2-1, with 9 bases that match TRBD2. The germline V gene has CDR1 SGHAT and CDR2 FQDESV (reference sequence). The CDR3 covers 11 residues. The V and J ends lost 5 bases and 12 bases, in that order; junction bases with no gene match: 2. The CDR3 region has the DNA TGTGCCAGCAGCACTAGCGGGTGGCAGTTCTTC. As protein: CASSTSGWQFF.

The chain carries TRBV5-1 and TRBJ2-6; 8 bases are a match to TRBD1. V lost 1 base, J lost 0 bases, and 6 bases stayed unmatched. CDR1 is SGHRS, CDR2 YFSETQ, per germline. The CDR3 contains 18 residues. In nucleotides, the CDR3 is TGCGCCAGCAGCTTGTCGGGGACAGGCGGCTCTGGGGCCAACGTCCTGACTTTC. It specifies CASSLSGTGGSGANVLTF. Together with reference TRBV5-1 and TRBJ2-6, the CDR3 gives the full variable domain: KAGVTQTPRYLIKTRGQQVTLSCSPISGHRSVSWYQQTPGQGLQFLFEYFSETQRNKGNFPGRFSGRQFSNSRSEMNVSTLELGDSALYLCASSLSGTGGSGANVLTFGAGSRLTVL.

This rearrangement joins TRBV6-5 to TRBJ2-7; D possibly corresponds to TRBD2 (5 bases). V shed 6 bases and J shed 11 bases, with 14 bases lying between them. This CDR3 is built from 11 residues. Germline-derived CDR1 and CDR2 are MNHEY and SVGAGI. This CDR3 is CASRTGVSEYF. The CDR3 nucleotides are TGTGCCAGCAGGACCGGGGTATCGGAGTACTTC.

This clone was seen only once. The V and J genes are TRBV28 and TRBJ1-2; a weak D match, TRBD1 (5 bases). The CDR3 has 14 amino acids. From germline, CDR1 is MDHEN and CDR2 SYDVKM. Trimming took 5 bases from V and 6 from J, leaving 16 bases between them. The CDR3 DNA sequence: TGTGCCAGCAGTCTCACCAGGGCGGCAAATGGCTACACCTTC. This translates into CASSLTRAANGYTF.

This clone was counted a single time. The V gene is TRBV28, the J gene TRBJ2-7, with D possibly matching TRBD1 (8 bases). Germline CDR1 is MDHEN and CDR2 is SYDVKM. Trimming left V 7 bases short and J 1 base short, with 17 bases between. The CDR3 sequence is 15 residues long. CDR3 nucleotides: TGTGCCAGCATGCTACAGGGGGGGTCTTCCTACGAGCAGTACTTC. It is translated as CASMLQGGSSYEQYF.

The rearrangement links TRBV11-1 to TRBJ2-1, with D possibly matching TRBD1 (6 bases). Deletions cut 1 base from V and 3 bases from J, with 10 bases between. Germline V gene data show CDR1 as SGHAT and CDR2 as FQDESV (reference sequence). The CDR3 is made up of 15 amino acids. Written as DNA, the CDR3 is TGTGCCAGCAGCTTAGTGGGGGCCTACTACAATGAGCAGTTCTTC. As protein: CASSLVGAYYNEQFF.